These 25 T cell receptor beta chains came from one sample sequenced in a study of metastatic and nonmetastatic thyroid tumors. TCRdb called clones again from the PCR reads with MiXCR. Among over 55,000 clones listed, 25% to 35% were seen once. All patients were treatment-naive before thyroid surgery. Sequenced input: blood. Receptors were obtained from a female donor with papillary thyroid cancer or a benign thyroid nodule (not recorded which). Some clones in this sample may be carry-over from other donors' samples.

This clone showed up just a few times. The chain links TRBV12-5 to TRBJ2-3, with TRBD2 identical over 7 bases. V was clipped by 5 bases and J by 0 bases; unmatched bases: 5. The CDR3 spans 15 residues. Germline loops: CDR1 LGHNT, CDR2 FRNRAP. The CDR3 sequence: CASGPSGLSTDTQYF. CDR3 nucleotides: TGTGCTAGTGGTCCTAGCGGTCTTAGCACAGATACGCAGTATTTT.

The table lists this clone with a few counts. The rearrangement links TRBV6-1 to TRBJ1-2; D not resolved. This CDR3 has 15 amino acids. Germline V lookup: CDR1 MNHNS, CDR2 SASEGT. The V end lost 6 bases, the J end lost 5 bases, and 19 bases lay between the germline ends. The CDR3 DNA sequence: TGTGCCAGCAGAGGAGAGCCATTCTGGGGTTATGGCTACACCTTC. Its protein is CASRGEPFWGYGYTF.

The chain carries TRBV19 and TRBJ1-3; D may be TRBD1 (5 bases). V was trimmed by 2 bases and J by 0 bases, leaving 11 bases between them. The CDR3 is 16 residues long. CDR1 LNHDA and CDR2 SQIVND come from the germline V gene (reference sequence). CDR3 region: CASSIRGADSGNTIYF. The DNA for the CDR3 is TGTGCCAGTAGTATAAGGGGAGCGGACTCTGGAAACACCATATATTTT.

This chain links TRBV19 with TRBJ2-3; 8 bases agree with TRBD1. The CDR3 extends over 16 amino acids. Germline trimming cut 4 bases from V and 1 base from J; bases unmatched to any gene: 7. Germline V lookup: CDR1 LNHDA, CDR2 SQIVND (reference sequence). The CDR3 sequence is CASSTLSGQGTDTQYF. The CDR3 bases are TGTGCCAGTAGTACCCTCTCGGGACAGGGCACAGATACGCAGTATTTT.

This clone appeared a few times. J is TRBJ1-2 and V is TRBV12-3 or TRBV12-4; D call uncertain. V dropped 1 base and J dropped 5 bases, with 11 bases sitting between them. The CDR3 is made up of 14 amino acids. CDR3 sequence (DNA): TGTGCCAGCAGTTTAGTGTGGGTTCAATATGGCTACACCTTC. It encodes CASSLVWVQYGYTF.

This chain connects TRBV20-1 to TRBJ2-7; no clear D gene. The V and J ends lost 6 bases and 3 bases respectively, with 18 bases between them. Germline V gene lookup returns CDR1 DFQATT and CDR2 SNEGSKA (reference sequence). The CDR3 has 14 residues. The CDR3 reads CSAPSQAGYYEQYF. CDR3 nucleotide sequence: TGCAGTGCCCCGAGCCAGGCAGGTTACTACGAGCAGTACTTC.

For the CDR3, the DNA is TGTGCCATCAGAGATATAGCGTCGAGCTCCTACGAGCAGTACTTC. Its translation is CAIRDIASSSYEQYF. The gene calls are TRBV10-3 and TRBJ2-7; D possibly corresponds to TRBD2 (5 bases). The germline V gene encodes CDR1 ENHRY and CDR2 SYGVKD. The germline V and J ends were trimmed by 6 bases and 0 bases, with 15 bases remaining between them. CDR3 size: 15 residues.

This clone turned up a few times. This chain connects TRBV6-5 to TRBJ1-1; D ambiguous. Trimming removed 1 base from V and 1 base from J, with 7 bases in between. There are 14 residues in the CDR3. Per germline, CDR1 MNHEY and CDR2 SVGAGI. Here the CDR3 DNA reads TGTGCCAGCAGTTACTTCAGCTCGAACACTGAAGCTTTCTTT. This sequence encodes CASSYFSSNTEAFF.

This clone was observed a few times. The V gene is TRBV28, the J gene TRBJ1-5; no firm D call. Germline CDR1 MDHEN, CDR2 SYDVKM. The CDR3 has 12 residues. V lost 4 bases and J 16 bases, leaving 17 bases between the germline ends. CDR3 nucleotides: TGTGCCAGCAGTTCCTCCCAGCGGGCTGATCATTTT. This sequence encodes CASSSSQRADHF.

The genes are TRBV6-1 and TRBJ1-2; TRBD1 matches 8 bases. This CDR3 has 14 amino acids. Germline CDR1 MNHNS, CDR2 SASEGT. V shed 6 bases and J 8 bases; nucleotides not matched to a gene: 11. CDR3 DNA: TGTGCCAGCAGACCCTCAGGGGGCGCCGGGGGCTACACCTTC. Amino acid sequence: CASRPSGGAGGYTF.

V usage is TRBV7-9 and J usage is TRBJ2-5; D not certain. The CDR3 consists of 14 residues. Trimming removed 4 bases at V and 2 bases at J, with 11 bases between. CDR1 is SEHNR, CDR2 FQNEAQ, per germline (reference sequence). CDR3 region: CASSSPTEQETQYF. DNA for the CDR3: TGTGCCAGCAGCTCTCCTACGGAACAAGAGACCCAGTACTTC.

This clone was picked up a small number of times. The rearrangement joins TRBV6-1 to TRBJ2-3; 11 positions match TRBD2. From germline, CDR1 is MNHNS and CDR2 SASEGT. The CDR3 runs to 15 residues. Losses at the gene ends were 1 base for V and 6 bases for J; bases not matched to a gene: 3. The CDR3 DNA is TGTGCCAGCAGTGAAGAACTAGCGGGAGCCGATACGCAGTATTTT. It specifies CASSEELAGADTQYF.

This clone was seen repeatedly, ten times or more. This rearrangement joins TRBV11-2 to TRBJ1-2; a possible D gene is TRBD1 (6 bases). Trimming shortened V by 0 bases and J by 7 bases, and 15 bases separated the two germline ends. The V gene's germline CDR1 is SGHAT and CDR2 FQNNGV. CDR3 length: 15 residues. CDR3 amino acids: CASSLDGQTGGGYTF. Written as DNA, the CDR3 is TGTGCCAGCAGCTTAGATGGGCAGACAGGAGGTGGCTACACCTTC.

CDR3: CASSYFEGNGYTF. The CDR3 DNA follows: TGTGCCAGCAGTTACTTTGAGGGAAATGGCTACACCTTC. The V gene is TRBV6-6, the J gene TRBJ1-2; D is uncertain. CDR1 and CDR2 from the germline V gene are MNHNY and SVGAGI (reference sequence). Trimming shortened V by 1 base and J by 6 bases, and 9 bases separated the two germline ends. This CDR3 has 13 residues.

The chain links TRBV5-1 to TRBJ2-1; D remains unclear. V lost 2 bases, J lost 5 bases, and 11 bases lay in between. There are 14 residues in the CDR3. The V gene's germline CDR1 is SGHRS and CDR2 YFSETQ. The CDR3 region is CASSLSMGHNEQFF. The CDR3 coding sequence is TGCGCCAGCAGCTTAAGCATGGGCCACAATGAGCAGTTCTTC.

Many counts were recorded for this clone. The J gene is TRBJ2-5, the V gene TRBV10-1; 9 bases fit TRBD2. CDR3 size: 16 residues. V lost 2 bases and J lost 0; bases outside the gene matches: 4. Germline lookup yields CDR1 WNHNN and CDR2 SYGVQD (reference sequence). Here the CDR3 reads CASSERASGDQETQYF. The CDR3 DNA follows: TGCGCCAGCAGTGAGCGCGCTAGCGGGGACCAAGAGACCCAGTACTTC.

This sequence joins TRBV5-1 and TRBJ2-1, with D unclear. The CDR3 loop spans 13 amino acids. CDR1 is SGHRS, CDR2 YFSETQ, per germline. V dropped 3 bases and J dropped 8 bases, with 12 bases sitting between them. CDR3: CASSSSRFDEQFF. CDR3 nucleotides: TGCGCCAGCAGCTCCTCCCGTTTCGATGAGCAGTTCTTC.

In its sample, this clone was seen a few times. The CDR3 protein is CASSFLGSPLHF. In DNA, the CDR3 is TGTGCCAGCAGTTTTCTTGGCTCACCCCTCCACTTT. The chain is built from TRBV27 and TRBJ1-6; D gene uncertain. CDR3 size: 12 residues. Trimming took off 3 bases at V and 10 bases at J, with 7 bases between the two ends. Germline CDR1 MNHEY, CDR2 SMNVEV (reference sequence).

This clone rates as medium-sized. The CDR3 DNA reads as TGTGCCAGTAGTCCAAGACACAGGGTCGATGAGCAGTTCTTC. Translated: CASSPRHRVDEQFF. This chain joins TRBV19 and TRBJ2-1, with a weak D call TRBD1 (6 bases). Germline V gives CDR1 LNHDA, CDR2 SQIVND (reference sequence). The CDR3 consists of 14 residues. Deletions cut 5 bases from V and 8 bases from J, with 16 bases between.

This clone was detected only a few times. The chain links TRBV6-4 to TRBJ2-3; 11 bases fit TRBD2. In germline, CDR1 is MRHNA, CDR2 SNTAGT. The CDR3 runs 16 residues. V was clipped by 2 bases and J by 5 bases; unmatched bases: 6. In DNA form, the CDR3 reads TGTGCCAGCAGTGACACTAGCGGGAGTGGGGGAGATACGCAGTATTTT. Its protein product is CASSDTSGSGGDTQYF.

Only a few counts were recorded for this clone. The CDR3 does not close with the conserved phenylalanine or tryptophan, likely indicating a read error. Because the CDR3's place on the DNA is in doubt, the DNA is left out and the CDR3 is given as listed by TCRdb. The genes are TRBV19 and TRBJ2-7; TRBD2, as called in the table, went unchecked against the DNA. Germline CDR1 and CDR2: LNHDA and SQIVND (reference sequence). Termini included, the CDR3 measures 9 amino acids. This CDR3 reads CASSRLQSP.

This clone has just a few counts. The J gene is TRBJ2-7, the V gene TRBV29-1; no definite D call. V dropped 4 bases and J dropped 3 bases, with 4 bases sitting between them. Germline V gene sequence: CDR1 SQVTM, CDR2 ANQGSEA. The CDR3 covers 10 residues. The CDR3 protein is CSVANYEQYF. The CDR3 region has the DNA TGCAGCGTTGCAAACTACGAGCAGTACTTC.

This clone has just a few counts. The chain links TRBV7-2 to TRBJ2-7; maybe TRBD1 (6 bases). The CDR3 contains 14 residues. Germline V CDR1 and CDR2: SGHTA, FQGNSA. V lost 5 bases, J lost 2 bases, and 13 bases lay in between. CDR3 in amino acids: CASSPTGSPYEQYF. The CDR3 bases are TGTGCCAGCAGCCCGACAGGATCCCCCTACGAGCAGTACTTC.

V gene TRBV3-1 combines with J gene TRBJ2-7; D is possibly TRBD1 (6 bases). The CDR3 has 14 amino acids. Per the germline V gene, CDR1 is LGHDT and CDR2 is YNNKEL (reference sequence). V lost 6 bases and J lost 6, with 18 bases in between. The DNA for the CDR3 is TGTGCCAGCAGTCGCCAAACAGGGTTGGGCGAGCAGTACTTC. It is translated as CASSRQTGLGEQYF.

Only a few counts were recorded for this clone. CDR3 sequence reads: CATSRDRRTGGAFF. CDR3 coding DNA: TGTGCCACCAGCAGAGATAGGCGAACAGGGGGGGCTTTCTTT. V usage is TRBV15 and J usage is TRBJ1-1, with 8 nucleotides matching TRBD1. The CDR3 extends over 14 amino acids. Germline loops: CDR1 LNHNV, CDR2 YYDKDF (reference sequence). The ends lost 0 bases at V and 11 bases at J; junction bases unmatched: 8.